Here is one TCR beta chain with its context. The antigen is not known. It was with 60 Vbeta and 13 Jbeta primers that the PCR ran. Clones were read by immunoSEQ multiplex PCR, and TCRdb kept only the in-frame ones, dropping some. Among just under 150,000 clones listed, roughly 76% were seen once. The V gene lost 1 base and the J gene lost 5 bases, with 12 bases spanning the gap. CDR3 size: 15 residues. The germline V gene encodes CDR1 LNHDA and CDR2 SQIVND (reference sequence). This specimen comes from a study of cytomegalovirus exposure and HLA in healthy donors. Study-wide points: In a later analysis, CMV-associated beta chains were mostly HLA-associated, it appeared. Per a prior analysis, the majority of TCR beta V segments were productive roughly 87% or roughly 30% of the time.

The sequence derives from a woman younger than 45 in good health and CMV-seronegative. The sample was PBMCs. The chain links TRBV19 to TRBJ1-5; D may be TRBD1 (5 bases). The CDR3 sequence: CASSIAGIIDQPQHF. CDR3 nucleotides: TGTGCCAGTAGTATAGCAGGGATCATTGATCAGCCCCAGCATTTT. The whole variable domain, remainder taken from reference TRBV19 and TRBJ1-5, is DGGITQSPKYLFRKEGQNVTLSCEQNLNHDAMYWYRQDPGQGLRLIYYSQIVNDFQKGDIAEGYSVSREKKESFPLTVTSAQKNPTAFYLCASSIAGIIDQPQHFGDGTRLSIL.